Presented here are 18 T cell receptor beta chains from one specimen sequenced in a study of blood T cell repertoires in COVID-19. Method: immunoSEQ multiplex PCR; TCRdb's copy keeps in-frame clones and lacks some. The sample yields 21,000 or so clones, about 89% seen once. Sequencing was done on a sample of peripheral blood. The receptor set was obtained from a man between 70 and 80 years old with active COVID-19.

The J gene is TRBJ1-3, the V gene TRBV9; D unclear. Trimming pared 4 bases from V and 6 bases from J, leaving 11 bases between. CDR3 size: 13 residues. CDR1 and CDR2 from the germline V gene are SGDLS and YYNGEE. The CDR3 loop is CASSPPETNTIYF. CDR3 coding DNA: TGTGCCAGCAGCCCCCCGGAGACAAACACCATATATTTT.

This chain joins TRBV2 and TRBJ2-2; D might be TRBD2 (5 bases). The CDR3 has 14 residues. Trimming stripped 6 bases from V and 3 bases from J, with 11 bases between. Germline loops: CDR1 SNHLY, CDR2 FYNNEI. CDR3 sequence: CASRGRAHTGELFF. The CDR3 DNA reads TGTGCCAGCAGAGGGCGGGCCCACACCGGGGAGCTGTTTTTT.

The V call is TRBV5-5, the J call TRBJ1-3; TRBD1 aligns across 7 bases. Trimming removed 4 bases from V and 2 bases from J; junction bases left unmatched: 6. Looked up from germline, CDR1 is SGHKS and CDR2 is YYEKEE (reference sequence). The CDR3 loop spans 15 amino acids. DNA of the CDR3: TGTGCCAGCAGCATGACAGGGTTAACTGGAAACACCATATATTTT. Translated: CASSMTGLTGNTIYF.

This chain connects TRBV19 to TRBJ1-5; D not certain. There are 15 residues in the CDR3. Trimming left V 5 bases short and J 4 bases short, with 15 bases between. CDR1 LNHDA and CDR2 SQIVND come from the germline V gene (reference sequence). Here the CDR3 reads CASSLPRTGNQPQHF. DNA for the CDR3: TGTGCCAGTAGTCTTCCCCGGACGGGGAATCAGCCCCAGCATTTT.

In this sample, this clone turned up once. A read error may account for a junction end that differs from germline. This chain joins TRBV6-1 and TRBJ2-7; 10 bases align to TRBD1. The CDR3 is 12 amino acids. The germline V gene has CDR1 MNHNS and CDR2 SASEGT. Here the CDR3 reads CASSEVRGQGNF. The CDR3 region has the DNA TGTGCCAGCAGTGAAGTTCGGGGACAGGGGAACTTC.

This clone appeared a few times. In DNA form, the CDR3 reads TGTGCCAGCAGTTCCGGGACTAGCGGTGAGACCCAGTACTTC. Protein sequence: CASSSGTSGETQYF. J is TRBJ2-5 and V is TRBV6-6, with 11 bases lining up with TRBD2. Per germline, CDR1 MNHNY and CDR2 SVGAGI (reference sequence). The trim removed 4 bases at V and 5 bases at J, leaving 3 bases unmatched. CDR3 length equals 14 residues.

A single count supports this clone. The rearrangement joins TRBV4-1 to TRBJ2-5; weak D call: TRBD2 (6 bases). The germline V and J ends were trimmed by 4 bases and 1 base, with 13 bases remaining between them. Per the germline V gene, CDR1 is MGHRA and CDR2 is YSYEKL. The length of the CDR3 is 15 residues. The CDR3 DNA reads as TGCGCCAGCAGCCGGACCGGGACTGCCCAAGAGACCCAGTACTTC. This codes for CASSRTGTAQETQYF.

The chain recombines TRBV7-8 with TRBJ2-7, with 11 bases lining up with TRBD1. Germline V gene lookup returns CDR1 SGHVS and CDR2 FQNEAQ. V lost 5 bases to trimming and J lost 2 bases; unmatched junction nucleotides: 2. The CDR3 length is 14 residues. In nucleotides, the CDR3 is TGTGCCAGCAGCGGACAGGGGGCCGCCTACGAGCAGTACTTC. As protein: CASSGQGAAYEQYF.

This rearrangement joins TRBV18 to TRBJ2-3; possibly TRBD2 for D (6 bases). V gave up 2 bases and J gave up 1 base, with 10 bases separating them. The CDR3 covers 15 residues. The germline V gene encodes CDR1 KGHSH and CDR2 LQKENI. The CDR3 DNA reads as TGTGCCAGCTCACCAGAGGTAGCGGGCACAGATACGCAGTATTTT. It yields the protein CASSPEVAGTDTQYF.

V and J are TRBV11-3 and TRBJ2-1; the D is unclear. The germline gives CDR1 SGHNT, CDR2 YENEEA. Trimming took off 1 base at V and 6 bases at J, with 10 bases between the two ends. The CDR3 runs to 14 residues. The CDR3 coding sequence is TGTGCCAGCAGCTTAGGAGGCGATATCAATGAGCAGTTCTTC. This encodes CASSLGGDINEQFF.

V gene TRBV5-1 combines with J gene TRBJ1-1, with 9 bases aligning to TRBD1. The CDR3 has 16 residues. CDR1 and CDR2 (germline): SGHRS, YFSETQ. V gave up 0 bases and J gave up 5 bases; unmatched junction bases: 8. CDR3 sequence (DNA): TGCGCCAGCAGCTTGGTTTTAGGGGACAGGGCGACTGAAGCTTTCTTT. Translation gives CASSLVLGDRATEAFF.

The gene calls are TRBV24-1 and TRBJ2-1, with TRBD1 identical over 7 bases. From germline, CDR1 is KGHDR and CDR2 SFDVKD. The CDR3 is 17 residues long. The junction had 11 bases not matched to a gene; V was cut back by 6 bases and J by 1 base. CDR3 residues: CATSPSTGVLSYNEQFF. The CDR3 DNA reads TGTGCCACCAGTCCTTCTACAGGGGTCCTATCCTACAATGAGCAGTTCTTC.

The rearrangement links TRBV2 to TRBJ2-1; 7 nucleotides match TRBD1. CDR1 SNHLY and CDR2 FYNNEI come from the germline V gene. V trimming: 1 base; J trimming: 12 bases; junction bases outside the gene matches: 9. There are 14 residues in the CDR3. This CDR3 reads CASSEDLRGQGQFF. The CDR3 nucleotides are TGTGCCAGCAGTGAAGATTTAAGGGGGCAAGGGCAGTTCTTC.

The rearrangement uses TRBV18 and TRBJ2-7, with TRBD2 matching 7 bases. This CDR3 spans 15 amino acids. V shed 3 bases and J 7 bases; nucleotides not matched to a gene: 12. Looked up from germline, CDR1 is KGHSH and CDR2 is LQKENI. CDR3 residues: CASSPPGLGGGEQYF. The CDR3 DNA follows: TGTGCCAGCTCACCGCCGGGACTTGGGGGGGGTGAGCAGTACTTC.

V is TRBV30 and J is TRBJ1-4, with 8 bases fitting TRBD1. The J segment lost 8 bases and the V segment lost 0 bases, leaving 14 bases of the junction unmatched. Looked up from germline, CDR1 is GTSNPN and CDR2 is SVGIG (reference sequence). The CDR3 runs 17 residues. The CDR3 region has the DNA TGTGCCTGGAGTGTCGACAGGGGCCGCGTGGCGGGGGAAAAACTGTTTTTT. Amino acid sequence: CAWSVDRGRVAGEKLFF.

The J gene is TRBJ2-3, the V gene TRBV12-3 or TRBV12-4; tentative D call: TRBD2 (6 bases). The V end lost 5 bases, the J end lost 6 bases, and 12 bases lay between the germline ends. The CDR3 runs to 13 residues. CDR3 in amino acids: CASSTRLVDTQYF. DNA for the CDR3: TGTGCCAGCAGTACCCGACTAGTGGATACGCAGTATTTT.

About this clone itself: In the same sample, other DNA sequences code for this CDR3. This chain links TRBV6-5 with TRBJ1-2, with no clear D. V gave up 4 bases and J gave up 4 bases, with 10 bases separating them. The CDR3 totals 13 residues. The germline CDR1 and CDR2 sequences are MNHEY and SVGAGI. CDR3 nucleotide sequence: TGTGCCAGCAGTTCACCGGGGAGCTATGGCTACACCTTC. Its translation: CASSSPGSYGYTF.

The chain carries TRBV24-1 and TRBJ2-1; 7 bases fit TRBD2. Germline V gene sequence: CDR1 KGHDR, CDR2 SFDVKD. The CDR3 has 14 residues. V dropped 5 bases and J dropped 0; count of bases not matched to a gene: 0. DNA of the CDR3: TGTGCCACCAGTGCGGGGGGCTCCTACAATGAGCAGTTCTTC. This codes for CATSAGGSYNEQFF.